This is a list of T cell receptor beta chains from one sample in a study of blood T cell repertoires in COVID-19. The repertoire was sequenced with immunoSEQ multiplex PCR; TCRdb's copy has only in-frame clones and lacks some. The repertoire has some 260,000 clones, 88% of them found once; the top ten carry 0.99%. Sequenced material: peripheral blood. Receptors were obtained from a woman in her thirties or forties who had recovered from COVID-19. The conserved cysteine and the conserved F or W are not part of the CDR3 here. Only some rows state a clone size, as once, few, many or a class for expanded clones.

j_call	v_call	clone_size	cdr3_aa
TRBJ2-2	TRBV24-1	once	ATLGTSGPTNTGELF
TRBJ1-2	TRBV24-1	-	ATSDPHLLGPGGYT
TRBJ2-7	TRBV9	-	ASSVGASGSLGEQY
TRBJ1-1	TRBV7-2	-	ASSLYGAVGGGTEAF
TRBJ2-5	TRBV5-3	-	ARSPRTSGRAWGGETQY
TRBJ2-7	TRBV27	-	ASSWTTGAEQY
TRBJ1-5	TRBV20-1	once	SARGAQPQH
TRBJ2-7	TRBV10-3	-	AISGTGGPSYEQY
TRBJ1-2	TRBV9	once	ASSQADGANYGYT
TRBJ2-3	TRBV5-6	-	ASSPGWPLTDTQY
TRBJ1-1	TRBV6-5	-	ASRPGHLNTEAF
TRBJ1-6	TRBV6-5	-	ASSYPSSGNSPLH
TRBJ2-3	TRBV7-2	-	ASASRRIGAQQNTQY
TRBJ1-6	TRBV5-1	-	ASSRLLGGFSGNSPLH
TRBJ2-5	TRBV6-2/TRBV6-3	-	ASSYRGGRAGGTQY
TRBJ1-3	TRBV6-5	-	ASSRLPSSGNTIY
TRBJ2-3	TRBV19	-	ASRGTSGKGTQY
TRBJ2-1	TRBV9	-	ASSVGGISNEQF
TRBJ1-5	TRBV5-1	-	ASSRQGNGQPQH
TRBJ1-5	TRBV6-2/TRBV6-3	-	ASTPDREPWQPQH
TRBJ2-7	TRBV7-9	-	ASSLDPLAGEQY
TRBJ2-3	TRBV5-4	-	ASSLGTSGADTQY
TRBJ1-1	TRBV15	-	ATSRGAVHTEAF
TRBJ1-2	TRBV28	-	ASSGRAAYGYT
TRBJ1-6	TRBV9	-	ASSPGGAYNSPLH
TRBJ1-4	TRBV19	-	ASSASGGQKLF
TRBJ2-6	TRBV21-1	-	ASSRGVQGHSGANVLT
TRBJ2-1	TRBV5-1	-	ASSWGGGEDEQF
TRBJ2-2	TRBV6-6	-	ASSYMREGPGELF
TRBJ2-5	TRBV30	-	AWSPGPETQY
TRBJ2-1	TRBV7-3	-	ASSLGGLDNEQF
TRBJ2-3	TRBV9	-	ASSPGGYATDTQY
TRBJ2-1	TRBV9	-	ASSPPASGMSSYNEQF
TRBJ2-2	TRBV30	few	AWSQTVTGELF
TRBJ2-6	TRBV4-2	-	ASSMVGGGGLSGANVLT
TRBJ2-7	TRBV19	-	ASSMGQGSSYEQY
TRBJ2-3	TRBV6-6	once	ASSPLVGGHPDTQY
TRBJ1-1	TRBV18	-	ASSPLERREAF
TRBJ1-3	TRBV4-1	-	ASSQDRRGQGWARSGNTIY
TRBJ2-7	TRBV5-1	-	ASSPLGTAYEQY